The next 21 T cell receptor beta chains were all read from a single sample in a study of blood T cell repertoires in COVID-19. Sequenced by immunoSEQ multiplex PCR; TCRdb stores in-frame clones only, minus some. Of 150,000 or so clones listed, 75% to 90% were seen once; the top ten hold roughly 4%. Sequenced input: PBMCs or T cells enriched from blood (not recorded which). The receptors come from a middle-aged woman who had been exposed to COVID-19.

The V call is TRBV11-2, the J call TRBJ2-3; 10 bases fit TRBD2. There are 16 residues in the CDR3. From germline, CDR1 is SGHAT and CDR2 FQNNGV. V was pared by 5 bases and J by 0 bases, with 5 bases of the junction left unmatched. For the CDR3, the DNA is TGTGCCAGCAGCCATCTAGCGGGGGCTAGCACAGATACGCAGTATTTT. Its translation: CASSHLAGASTDTQYF.

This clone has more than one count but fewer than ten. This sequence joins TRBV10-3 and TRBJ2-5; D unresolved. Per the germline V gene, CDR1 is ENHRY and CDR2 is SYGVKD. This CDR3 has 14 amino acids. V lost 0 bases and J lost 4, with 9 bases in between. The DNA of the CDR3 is TGTGCCATCAGTGAGTCTCAACCGGGAGAGACCCAGTACTTC. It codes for CAISESQPGETQYF.

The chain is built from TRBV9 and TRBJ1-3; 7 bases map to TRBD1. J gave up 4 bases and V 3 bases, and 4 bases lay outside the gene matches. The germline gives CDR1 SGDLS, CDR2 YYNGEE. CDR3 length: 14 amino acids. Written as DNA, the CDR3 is TGTGCCAGCAGCGCCACAGGGGCCGGAAACACCATATATTTT. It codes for CASSATGAGNTIYF. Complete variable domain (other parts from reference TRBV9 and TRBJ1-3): DSGVTQTPKHLITATGQRVTLRCSPRSGDLSVYWYQQSLDQGLQFLIQYYNGEERAKGNILERFSAQQFPDLHSELNLSSLELGDSALYFCASSATGAGNTIYFGEGSWLTVV.

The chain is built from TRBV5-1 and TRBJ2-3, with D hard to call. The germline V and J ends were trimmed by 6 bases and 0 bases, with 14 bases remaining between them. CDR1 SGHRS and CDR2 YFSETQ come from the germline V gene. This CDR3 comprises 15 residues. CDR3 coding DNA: TGCGCCAGCACCGCGGTTAGCCCTAGCACAGATACGCAGTATTTT. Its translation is CASTAVSPSTDTQYF.

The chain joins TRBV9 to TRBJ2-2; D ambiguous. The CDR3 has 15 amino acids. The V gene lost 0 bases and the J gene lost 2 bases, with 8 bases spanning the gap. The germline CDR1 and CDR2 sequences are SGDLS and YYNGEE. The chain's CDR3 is CASSVGPENTGELFF. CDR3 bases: TGTGCCAGCAGCGTAGGCCCAGAAAACACCGGGGAGCTGTTTTTT.

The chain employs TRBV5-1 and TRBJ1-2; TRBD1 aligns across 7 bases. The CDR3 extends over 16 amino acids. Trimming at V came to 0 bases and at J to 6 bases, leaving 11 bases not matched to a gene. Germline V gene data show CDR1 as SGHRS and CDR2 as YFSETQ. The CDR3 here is CASSLAPLGQEHGYTF. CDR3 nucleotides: TGCGCCAGCAGCTTGGCCCCACTTGGACAGGAACATGGCTACACCTTC.

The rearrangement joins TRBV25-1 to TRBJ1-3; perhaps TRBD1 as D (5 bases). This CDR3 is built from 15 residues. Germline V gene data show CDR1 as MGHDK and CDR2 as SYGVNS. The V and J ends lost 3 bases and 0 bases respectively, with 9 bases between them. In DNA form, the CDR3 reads TGTGCCAGCAGTGACAGGGTAGGCTCTGGAAACACCATATATTTT. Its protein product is CASSDRVGSGNTIYF.

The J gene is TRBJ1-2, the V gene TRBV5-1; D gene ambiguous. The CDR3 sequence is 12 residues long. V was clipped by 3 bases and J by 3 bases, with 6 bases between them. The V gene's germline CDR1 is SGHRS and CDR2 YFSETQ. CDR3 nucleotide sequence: TGCGCCAGCAGCTCGGAGTACTATGGCTACACCTTC. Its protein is CASSSEYYGYTF.

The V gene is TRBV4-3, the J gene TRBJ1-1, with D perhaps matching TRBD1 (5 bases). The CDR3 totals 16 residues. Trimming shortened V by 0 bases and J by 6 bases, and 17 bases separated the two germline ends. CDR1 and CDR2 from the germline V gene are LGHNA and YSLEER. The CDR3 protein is CASSQEGGRGSAEAFF. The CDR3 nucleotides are TGCGCCAGCAGCCAAGAAGGTGGGAGGGGTTCCGCTGAAGCTTTCTTT.

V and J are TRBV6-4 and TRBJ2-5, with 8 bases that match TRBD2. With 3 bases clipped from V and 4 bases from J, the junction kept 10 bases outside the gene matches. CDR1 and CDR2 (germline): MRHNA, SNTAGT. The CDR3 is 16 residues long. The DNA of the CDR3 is TGTGCCAGCAGTGATACCCCCGGGACTAGGGGAGAGACCCAGTACTTC. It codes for CASSDTPGTRGETQYF.

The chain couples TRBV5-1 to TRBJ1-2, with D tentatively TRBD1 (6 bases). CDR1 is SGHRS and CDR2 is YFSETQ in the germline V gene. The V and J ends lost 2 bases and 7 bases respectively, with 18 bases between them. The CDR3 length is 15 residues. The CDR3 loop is CASSFTGNNFPGYTF. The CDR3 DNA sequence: TGCGCCAGCAGCTTCACAGGGAACAATTTCCCTGGCTACACCTTC.

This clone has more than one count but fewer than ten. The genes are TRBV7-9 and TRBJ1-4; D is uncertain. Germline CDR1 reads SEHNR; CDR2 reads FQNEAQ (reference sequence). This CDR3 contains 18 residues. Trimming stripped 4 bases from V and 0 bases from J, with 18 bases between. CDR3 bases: TGTGCCAGCAGCTCAACCTCCGGGAAGAATCCAACTAATGAAAAACTGTTTTTT. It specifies CASSSTSGKNPTNEKLFF.

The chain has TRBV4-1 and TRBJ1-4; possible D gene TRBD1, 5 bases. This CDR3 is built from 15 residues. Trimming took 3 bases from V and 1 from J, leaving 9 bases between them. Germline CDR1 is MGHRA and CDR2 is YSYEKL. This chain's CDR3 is CASSHGGVTNEKLFF. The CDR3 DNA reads TGCGCCAGCAGCCACGGGGGGGTAACTAATGAAAAACTGTTTTTT.

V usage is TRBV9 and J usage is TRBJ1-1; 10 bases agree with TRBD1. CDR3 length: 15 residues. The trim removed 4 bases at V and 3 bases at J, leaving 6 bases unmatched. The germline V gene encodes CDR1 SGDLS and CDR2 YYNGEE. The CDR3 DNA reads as TGTGCCAGCAGCCCCCAAGGGACAGGGGACACTGAAGCTTTCTTT. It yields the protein CASSPQGTGDTEAFF. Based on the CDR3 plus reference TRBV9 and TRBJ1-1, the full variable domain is DSGVTQTPKHLITATGQRVTLRCSPRSGDLSVYWYQQSLDQGLQFLIQYYNGEERAKGNILERFSAQQFPDLHSELNLSSLELGDSALYFCASSPQGTGDTEAFFGQGTRLTVV.

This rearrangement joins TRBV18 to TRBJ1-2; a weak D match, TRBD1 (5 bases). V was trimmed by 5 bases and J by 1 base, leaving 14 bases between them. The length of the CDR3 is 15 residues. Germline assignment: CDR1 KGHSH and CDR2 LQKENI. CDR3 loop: CASSSTARGNYGYTF. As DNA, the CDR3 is TGTGCCAGCTCATCGACAGCGCGGGGTAACTATGGCTACACCTTC.

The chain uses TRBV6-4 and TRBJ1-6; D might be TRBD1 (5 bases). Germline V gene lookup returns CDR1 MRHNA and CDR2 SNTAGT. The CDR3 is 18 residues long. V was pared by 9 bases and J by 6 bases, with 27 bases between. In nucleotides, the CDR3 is TGTGCCAGTCCCCCTTTGACCTTGGGGGGACCTTTTAATTCACCCCTCCACTTT. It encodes CASPPLTLGGPFNSPLHF.

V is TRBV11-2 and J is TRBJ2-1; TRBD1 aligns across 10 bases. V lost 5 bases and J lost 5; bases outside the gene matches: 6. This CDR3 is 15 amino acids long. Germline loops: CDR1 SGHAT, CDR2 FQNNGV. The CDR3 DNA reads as TGTGCCAGCAGCAAAAGGACAGGGGGAGACAATGAGCAGTTCTTC. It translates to CASSKRTGGDNEQFF.

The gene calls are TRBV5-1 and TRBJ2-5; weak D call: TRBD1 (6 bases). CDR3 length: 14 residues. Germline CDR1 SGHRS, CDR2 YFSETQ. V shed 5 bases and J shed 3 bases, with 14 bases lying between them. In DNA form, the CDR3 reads TGCGCCAGCAGACTGGGACAAACTAAAGAGACCCAGTACTTC. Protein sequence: CASRLGQTKETQYF.

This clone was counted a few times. This CDR3 reads CATSSERGSPLHF. In nucleotides, the CDR3 is TGTGCCACCAGCTCGGAGCGGGGTTCACCCCTCCACTTT. The V call is TRBV15, the J call TRBJ1-6; unclear D gene. Germline V lookup: CDR1 LNHNV, CDR2 YYDKDF (reference sequence). The CDR3 has 13 residues. V lost 5 bases and J lost 9, with 11 bases in between.

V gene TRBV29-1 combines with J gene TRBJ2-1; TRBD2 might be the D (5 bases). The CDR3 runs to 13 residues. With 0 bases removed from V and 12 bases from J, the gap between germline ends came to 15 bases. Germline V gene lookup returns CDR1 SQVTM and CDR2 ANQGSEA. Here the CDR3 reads CSVEELGGGVQFF. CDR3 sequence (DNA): TGCAGCGTTGAAGAGCTTGGAGGAGGAGTGCAGTTCTTC.

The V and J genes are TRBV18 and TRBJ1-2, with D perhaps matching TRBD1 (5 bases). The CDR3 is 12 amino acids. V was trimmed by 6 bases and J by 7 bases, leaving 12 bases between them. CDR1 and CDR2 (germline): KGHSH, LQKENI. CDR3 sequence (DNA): TGTGCCAGCTCCCCTCAGGGTCGTGGCTACACCTTC. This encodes CASSPQGRGYTF.